This T cell receptor (beta chain) comes out of a study of shared clonotypes between healthy human individuals (dated by TCRdb to the early 2020s). At the level of the whole study: The cohort comprised two women and a few men aged 18 to 49 years. For each donor, three plates each were used for CD4 naive and CD4 memory, two plates were used for CD8 naive, and one plate was used for CD8 memory. The study deeply sequenced blood TCR repertoires of five healthy adults to estimate repertoire size and the extent of clonotype sharing between individuals. Different laboratories and diverse techniques were used to prepare libraries and sequence TCR repertoires, to increase sequencing depth and limit assay-specific biases. Between about 0.94 and 8.9 billion PBMCs per donor were obtained by leukapheresis. Beyond this particular receptor, the publication reports: When a handful of donors were compared, the shared fraction of clonotypes was about 5% for naive CD4, less than 4% for naive CD8, 2% to 2.5% for memory CD4, and less than 0.45% for memory CD8. Compared with non-shared clonotypes, clonotypes shared by all four sorted-subset donors had higher generation probabilities. Pairwise subsampling indicated that sequencing depth was expected to affect the degree of clonotype sharing among donors. Larger estimated clonotype richness was generally found for naive subsets than for memory subsets. Sampling was restricted to blood, and TCR repertoires in tissue are likely to differ from TCR repertoires in blood. Rarefaction of sorted-subset datasets indicated incomplete sequencing despite the large sequencing depth. Because the study included only a small number of donors, the genetic and exposure-history diversity represented was limited.

To note about this clone: Its target antigen remains unknown. Base qualities are not provided; no much larger clone lies one nucleotide away.

CD8 naive samples were CD45RO-negative cells positively selected for CCR7, giving a CD45RA+CCR7+ population that excluded TemRA cells. Healthy HIV-negative adults with no recently reported acute infections or vaccinations were included as donors. Every donor was a Caucasian adult living in Nashville, Tennessee, USA. After blood collection by leukapheresis, PBMCs were isolated using Ficoll-Histopaque density gradient centrifugation and then cryopreserved in the vapor phase of liquid nitrogen. Analytical flow cytometry was used to check the purity and quantity of each magnetically sorted T cell population. Genomic DNA was isolated from every sorted fraction and measured by UV absorbance on a Nanodrop 2000c. The CDR3 has 14 amino acids, counting the end cysteine and phenylalanine. Solely the CDR3 DNA is kept, with 42 bases framed from the first base. Per the germline V gene, MNHNS is the CDR1 and SASEGT is the CDR2. V loses 3 bases, J loses 2 bases, and the germline ends lie 11 bases apart.

Using the deep immunoSEQ assay, TCR CDR3 regions were amplified from genomic DNA by multiplex PCR. Extracted genomic DNA from each cell subset was spread evenly across all wells of several immunoSEQ 96-well plates, with each plate serving as a replicate. For sorted subsets, roughly 200 ng genomic DNA, equal to approximately 30,000 T cell genomes, was loaded into each replicate PCR. The purified libraries were quantified using a Qubit 3.0 fluorometer, sized with a Bioanalyzer 2100, and then quantified again using the KAPA Library Quantification kit. Every immunoSEQ 96-well plate was sequenced on a separate single-read 150-cycle Illumina NextSeq 550 flow cell. Turning to the authors' computational methods: Because the immunoSEQ output included only junctional sequences and no quality scores, the filtering could not be the same as the filtering used for full-length reads. Sequences were annotated with PyIR, a Python wrapper for IgBLAST v1.9, using IMGT germline references to assign V/J genes and CDR3. Reads with weak V/J assignments (E-value above 1e-6), missing CDR3, stop codons, out-of-frame junctions, or ambiguous translated residues were removed. V3J clonotypes were defined by identical inferred V gene, J gene, and CDR3 amino acid sequence. Percentage overlap between repertoires was computed as shared unique clonotypes divided by the size of the smaller repertoire. Repertoire richness was assessed with RTK rarefaction, the Chao1 estimator, and Recon v2.1 estimates of unobserved clonotypes. OLGA was used to compute generation probabilities for all TCRbeta clonotypes that the gDNA method yielded from a few donors. Here the immuneACCESS table is served through TCRdb, limited to in-frame sequences with V and J called. Missing clones are a known gap in these copies; in checked studies unresolved V genes cover under half, and the rest lacks a known reason. V and J calls and clone size are those listed in that table; D and trimming were worked out from the DNA. For this sample there are about 1.9 million clones; 80% to 95% appear just once. The top ten clonotypes cover 1.5% to 2% of the sample.

This sequence originates from a man between 18 and 29 years old in good health. Some clones in this sample may be carry-over from other donors' samples. Sequencing was done on a sample of naive CD8+ T cells from PBMCs. Read against the paper, the sample's cell subset or site label means: CD45RA+CCR7+. The rearranged chain carries TRBV6-1 and TRBJ2-7; too little of a D gene remains to name it. The CDR3 is CASSDPTLAYEQYF. The nucleotide sequence is given as TGTGCCAGCAGTGACCCGACTCTTGCCTACGAGCAGTACTTC.